The source of this T cell receptor (beta chain) is a study of response to subunit inactivated influenza vaccine. TCRdb processed the RT-PCR reads anew with MiXCR; each CDR3 protein has one entry. This sample has about 520,000 distinct CDR3 sequences, with roughly 9.7% found just once. This clonotype was seen a handful of times. The antigen remains unidentified. General study findings and limits: It was suggested by the authors that few new T cells are recruited by each seasonal influenza vaccination.

V shed 8 bases, J shed 4 bases, and the junction held 7 bases outside the gene matches. Germline CDR1 reads MNHEY; CDR2 reads SMNVEV (reference sequence). The CDR3 is 14 amino acids. The chain links TRBV27 to TRBJ1-2; 10 bases line up with TRBD1. The receptor was isolated from a man aged 45-60 years who received an inactivated influenza vaccine. The material was PBMCs from blood, obtained more than 35 days after vaccination. The CDR3 sequence is CASGRDRGFYGYTF. The CDR3 nucleotides read TGTGCCAGCGGTAGGGACAGGGGATTCTATGGCTACACCTTC.